The text below deals with one T cell receptor beta chain. What it binds is unknown. This entry comes from a study of T cell repertoires in cytomegalovirus infection. Study information: Matching HLA type and CMV infection were both indicated by public TCR beta signatures. Regarding the study as a whole: Predominance within the ex vivo response was attributable to HLA-C-restricted CMV-specific TCR beta clonotypes. Identification of carriers of CMV plus the relevant HLA was performed using cumulative public TCR beta family frequency.

TCRdb re-analysed the reads in MiXCR, keeping a single row per CDR3 protein. The sample lists under 800,000 distinct CDR3 sequences, approximately 24% occurring once. This CDR3 is built from 17 residues. Trimming left V 4 bases short and J 3 bases short, with 18 bases between. This chain links TRBV12-3 or TRBV12-4 with TRBJ1-4; D remains ambiguous. Sequenced material: CD8+ T cells from PBMCs. The sequence was collected from a human donor in good health (CMV status not recorded). Some clones in this sample may be carry-over from other donors' samples. CDR3 loop: CASSSFRTMASNEKLFF. In DNA form, the CDR3 reads TGTGCCAGCAGTTCATTTAGGACCATGGCGTCTAATGAAAAACTGTTTTTT.